This TCR beta chain came from a study of T cells in Graves' hyperthyroidism and ophthalmopathy. Trimming left V 0 bases short and J 0 bases short, with 9 bases between. CDR1 and CDR2 from the germline V gene are SQVTM and ANQGSEA. CDR3 size: 14 residues. The investigators amplified TCR beta CDR3 regions from RNA transcripts. TCR CDR3 underwent first-round RT-PCR with the HTBI primer set. A single record per CDR3 protein comes from TCRdb applying MiXCR to the multiplex PCR reads. The sample lists a few hundred thousand distinct CDR3 sequences, under 20% occurring once. Ophthalmopathy cases met thresholds of Clinical Activity Score at least 3, NOSPECS grade at least 4 and duration under 3 months. Every diagnosis used clinical symptoms, serum thyroxine and TRAb, thyroid ultrasound and orbital computed tomography. Source material for PBMCs was around 10 ml fresh peripheral blood. This clonotype was picked up a small number of times.

The source of this sequence is a man younger than 30 with Graves' ophthalmopathy. The sample comprised blood. This chain connects TRBV29-1 to TRBJ2-7; a possible D gene is TRBD1 (5 bases). CDR3 sequence: CSVEESGNSYEQYF. The CDR3 nucleotides are TGCAGCGTTGAAGAATCAGGGAACTCCTACGAGCAGTACTTC.